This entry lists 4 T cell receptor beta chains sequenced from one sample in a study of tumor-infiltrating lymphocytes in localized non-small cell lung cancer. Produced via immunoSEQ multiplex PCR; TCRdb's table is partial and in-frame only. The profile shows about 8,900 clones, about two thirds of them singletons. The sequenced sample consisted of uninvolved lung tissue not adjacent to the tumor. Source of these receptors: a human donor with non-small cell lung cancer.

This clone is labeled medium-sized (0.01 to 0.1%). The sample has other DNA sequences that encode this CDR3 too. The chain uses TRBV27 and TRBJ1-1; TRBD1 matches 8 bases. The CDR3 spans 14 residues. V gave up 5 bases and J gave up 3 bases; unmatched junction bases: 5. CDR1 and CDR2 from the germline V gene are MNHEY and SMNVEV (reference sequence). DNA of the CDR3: TGTGCCAGCAGTCTGACAGGGGCGGACACTGAAGCTTTCTTT. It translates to CASSLTGADTEAFF.

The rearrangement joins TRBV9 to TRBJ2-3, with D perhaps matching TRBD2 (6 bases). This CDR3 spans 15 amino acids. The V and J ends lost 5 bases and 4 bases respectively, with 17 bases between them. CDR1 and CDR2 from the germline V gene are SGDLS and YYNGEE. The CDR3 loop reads CASRSPGLSADTQYF. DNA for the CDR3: TGTGCCAGCAGGAGTCCGGGACTCTCGGCAGATACGCAGTATTTT.

The CDR3, as DNA: TGTGCCAGCAACCGGGCGGGCTCCGGGGAGCTGTTTTTT. Translating it yields CASNRAGSGELFF. The chain employs TRBV9 and TRBJ2-2, with D perhaps matching TRBD2 (5 bases). The V gene's germline CDR1 is SGDLS and CDR2 YYNGEE. The CDR3 is 13 amino acids. V shed 6 bases and J shed 6 bases, with 12 bases lying between them.

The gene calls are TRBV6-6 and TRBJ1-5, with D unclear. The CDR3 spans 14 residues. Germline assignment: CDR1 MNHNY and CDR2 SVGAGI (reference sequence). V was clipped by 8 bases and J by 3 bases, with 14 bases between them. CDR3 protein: CASGPLADNQPQHF. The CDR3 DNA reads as TGTGCCAGCGGGCCCCTGGCGGACAATCAGCCCCAGCATTTT.